These 23 T cell receptor beta chains share one sample of origin, sequenced in a study of CD8 T cells in ankylosing spondylitis. From the 5' RACE reads, TCRdb called clonotypes with MiXCR, one entry per CDR3 protein. This table has about 250,000 distinct CDR3 sequences, under 12% appearing once. The sequenced sample was blood, either unsorted or a sorted T cell fraction (not recorded which). The origin of the receptors is a male donor with ankylosing spondylitis or in good health (not recorded which).

On this clonotype: It may be a read error: a sequence one base away is much more abundant. V and J are TRBV7-2 and TRBJ2-7, with 7 bases that match TRBD2. CDR1 SGHTA and CDR2 FQGNSA come from the germline V gene. The CDR3 covers 14 residues. The CDR3 DNA follows: TGTGCCGGCAGCTCCGGGACTACCACCTACGAGCAGTACTTC. Translated: CAGSSGTTTYEQYF. Full variable domain (missing parts from reference TRBV7-2 and TRBJ2-7): GAGVSQSPSNKVTEKGKDVELRCDPISGHTALYWYRQSLGQGLEFLIYFQGNSAPDKSGLPSDRFSAERTGGSVSTLTIQRTQQEDSAVYLCAGSSGTTTYEQYFGPGTRLTVT.

This clonotype was seen ten or more times. The chain combines TRBV29-1 with TRBJ1-1, with D unclear. The length of the CDR3 is 12 residues. V was trimmed by 3 bases and J by 5 bases, leaving 10 bases between them. CDR1 SQVTM and CDR2 ANQGSEA come from the germline V gene. This CDR3 is CSVDRAGTEAFF. The DNA for the CDR3 is TGCAGCGTTGATAGAGCCGGGACTGAAGCTTTCTTT.

This clonotype was detected many times. This chain joins TRBV7-2 and TRBJ2-6, with D unclear. Germline lookup yields CDR1 SGHTA and CDR2 FQGNSA. V shed 1 base and J shed 1 base, with 8 bases lying between them. CDR3 size: 16 residues. The CDR3 here is CASSLVAVSGANVLTF. The DNA for the CDR3 is TGTGCCAGCAGCTTAGTGGCAGTTTCTGGGGCCAACGTCCTGACTTTC.

This clonotype was seen ten or more times. The rearrangement joins TRBV20-1 to TRBJ1-6; D remains unclear. This CDR3 comprises 18 residues. CDR1 and CDR2 (germline): DFQATT, SNEGSKA (reference sequence). Trimming took off 1 base at V and 0 bases at J, with 16 bases between the two ends. The CDR3 DNA is TGCAGTGCTAGAGTCTATGCCCTCTTCAGCTCCTATAATTCACCCCTCCACTTT. Translated: CSARVYALFSSYNSPLHF.

This clonotype came up many times. V gene TRBV5-1 combines with J gene TRBJ2-6; the D is unclear. Germline-derived CDR1 and CDR2 are SGHRS and YFSETQ. There are 15 residues in the CDR3. V was clipped by 2 bases and J by 0 bases, with 6 bases between them. The CDR3 region is CASSLQSSGANVLTF. DNA for the CDR3: TGCGCCAGCAGCTTACAGAGCTCTGGGGCCAACGTCCTGACTTTC. Supplemented by reference TRBV5-1 and TRBJ2-6, the full variable domain reads KAGVTQTPRYLIKTRGQQVTLSCSPISGHRSVSWYQQTPGQGLQFLFEYFSETQRNKGNFPGRFSGRQFSNSRSEMNVSTLELGDSALYLCASSLQSSGANVLTFGAGSRLTVL.

This clonotype was seen repeatedly, ten times or more. The J gene is TRBJ2-3, the V gene TRBV12-3 or TRBV12-4; 13 nucleotides line up with TRBD2. The CDR3 contains 18 residues. The junction had 8 bases not matched to a gene; V was cut back by 4 bases and J by 1 base. The CDR3 coding sequence is TGTGCCAGCAGTTCTGGGACTAGCGGGAATGAGGGCACAGATACGCAGTATTTT. Encoded protein: CASSSGTSGNEGTDTQYF.

This clonotype was detected many times. J is TRBJ1-6 and V is TRBV5-6, with TRBD1 as a possible D gene (5 bases). The V end was cut by 0 bases, the J end by 0 bases, with 7 bases between. This CDR3 region has 16 residues. CDR1 and CDR2 from the germline V gene are SGHDT and YYEEEE. CDR3: CASSLEGSSYNSPLHF. CDR3 nucleotide sequence: TGTGCCAGCAGCTTGGAGGGGAGCTCCTATAATTCACCCCTCCACTTT.

The chain combines TRBV3-1 with TRBJ2-7; 12 bases fit TRBD2. With V trimmed by 5 bases and J by 5 bases, 4 bases remained unmatched. The CDR3 extends over 14 amino acids. In germline, CDR1 is LGHDT, CDR2 YNNKEL (reference sequence). The CDR3 region has the DNA TGTGCCAGCAGCTCTAGCGGGGGGGCCCACGAGCAGTACTTC. It specifies CASSSSGGAHEQYF.

J is TRBJ1-1 and V is TRBV10-3; 9 bases agree with TRBD1. CDR1 ENHRY and CDR2 SYGVKD come from the germline V gene. J gave up 5 bases and V 2 bases, and 9 bases lay outside the gene matches. The CDR3 has 16 amino acids. CDR3 bases: TGTGCCATCAGTGAGCCGGGACAGGGAGTAGGTACTGAAGCTTTCTTT. Amino acid sequence: CAISEPGQGVGTEAFF.

This clonotype was seen repeatedly, ten times or more. J is TRBJ1-2 and V is TRBV7-2, with D maybe TRBD1 (6 bases). The CDR3 loop spans 14 amino acids. Deletions cut 1 base from V and 4 bases from J, with 10 bases between. The germline gives CDR1 SGHTA, CDR2 FQGNSA. The DNA of the CDR3 is TGTGCCAGCAGCTTAGTTCAGGGGACCTATGGCTACACCTTC. Amino acids: CASSLVQGTYGYTF. The whole variable domain, filled in from reference TRBV7-2 and TRBJ1-2, reads GAGVSQSPSNKVTEKGKDVELRCDPISGHTALYWYRQSLGQGLEFLIYFQGNSAPDKSGLPSDRFSAERTGGSVSTLTIQRTQQEDSAVYLCASSLVQGTYGYTFGSGTRLTVV.

This clonotype was recorded at least ten times. The genes are TRBV6-5 and TRBJ1-5, with D tentatively TRBD1 (5 bases). From germline, CDR1 is MNHEY and CDR2 SVGAGI. Trimming removed 4 bases from V and 4 bases from J, with 11 bases in between. CDR3 length: 14 amino acids. The CDR3 nucleotides read TGTGCCAGCAGTTCTCGACAGAGAAATCAGCCCCAGCATTTT. It codes for CASSSRQRNQPQHF.

This clonotype was seen at least ten times. V and J are TRBV27 and TRBJ2-2; tentative D call: TRBD2 (6 bases). V lost 5 bases and J lost 4, with 17 bases in between. This CDR3 is built from 16 residues. Germline CDR1 MNHEY, CDR2 SMNVEV (reference sequence). The CDR3 sequence: CASSPPGRGITGELFF. Here the CDR3 DNA reads TGTGCCAGCAGTCCCCCAGGCCGGGGGATCACCGGGGAGCTGTTTTTT.

This clonotype came up a few times. The chain is built from TRBV9 and TRBJ2-4; TRBD2 aligns across 12 bases. The CDR3 is 14 amino acids. With 3 bases clipped from V and 6 bases from J, the junction kept 1 base outside the gene matches. Per the germline V gene, CDR1 is SGDLS and CDR2 is YYNGEE. The CDR3 DNA reads TGTGCCAGCAGCGCGGGACTAGCGGGAAACATTCAGTACTTC. It encodes CASSAGLAGNIQYF.

This clonotype was detected many times. This chain links TRBV7-9 with TRBJ2-1, with TRBD2 matching 14 bases. The CDR3 length is 17 residues. V dropped 5 bases and J dropped 7; count of bases not matched to a gene: 10. The germline V gene has CDR1 SEHNR and CDR2 FQNEAQ (reference sequence). The CDR3 sequence: CASSAQSGLAGENEQFF. The CDR3 nucleotides are TGTGCCAGCAGCGCCCAATCGGGACTAGCGGGGGAGAATGAGCAGTTCTTC.

Many counts were recorded for this clonotype. J is TRBJ1-4 and V is TRBV5-1; 7 bases are a match to TRBD1. The germline gives CDR1 SGHRS, CDR2 YFSETQ. There are 15 residues in the CDR3. V lost 0 bases to trimming and J lost 3 bases; unmatched junction nucleotides: 2. Here the CDR3 DNA reads TGCGCCAGCAGCTTGGAGGGACAGTCTAATGAAAAACTGTTTTTT. Its translation: CASSLEGQSNEKLFF.

Many counts were recorded for this clonotype. This rearrangement joins TRBV2 to TRBJ2-2; the D call may be TRBD1 or TRBD2 (5 bases each). Trimming pared 6 bases from V and 7 bases from J, leaving 6 bases between. Germline loops: CDR1 SNHLY, CDR2 FYNNEI. CDR3 length: 11 residues. As DNA, the CDR3 is TGTGCCAGCAGGAGGGGCGGGGAGCTGTTTTTT. Amino acids: CASRRGGELFF.

V usage is TRBV7-7 and J usage is TRBJ2-7, with D maybe TRBD1 (6 bases). The CDR3 runs to 14 residues. The V end was cut by 5 bases, the J end by 3 bases, with 14 bases between. In germline, CDR1 is SSHAT, CDR2 FNYEAQ (reference sequence). The CDR3 loop is CASSPAGQLYEQYF. The CDR3 region has the DNA TGTGCCAGCAGCCCAGCCGGACAGCTCTACGAGCAGTACTTC.

This clonotype was picked up a small number of times. The chain recombines TRBV9 with TRBJ2-7, with TRBD1 as a possible D gene (6 bases). There are 14 residues in the CDR3. Germline V gives CDR1 SGDLS, CDR2 YYNGEE. V was pared by 4 bases and J by 3 bases, with 14 bases between. Here the CDR3 DNA reads TGTGCCAGCAGCTCATCCGGGACAAACTACGAGCAGTACTTC. It is translated as CASSSSGTNYEQYF. The complete variable domain, with remaining parts taken from reference TRBV9 and TRBJ2-7, reads DSGVTQTPKHLITATGQRVTLRCSPRSGDLSVYWYQQSLDQGLQFLIQYYNGEERAKGNILERFSAQQFPDLHSELNLSSLELGDSALYFCASSSSGTNYEQYFGPGTRLTVT.

In this sample, this clonotype turned up many times. V usage is TRBV5-1 and J usage is TRBJ2-5; D is possibly TRBD2 (6 bases). CDR3 size: 14 residues. From germline, CDR1 is SGHRS and CDR2 YFSETQ. V was cut by 2 bases and J by 5 bases, with 13 bases left in between. CDR3: CASSFGPAGETQYF. As DNA, the CDR3 is TGCGCCAGCAGCTTCGGGCCTGCGGGGGAGACCCAGTACTTC.

This chain connects TRBV5-1 to TRBJ1-2; D ambiguous. With 0 bases removed from V and 4 bases from J, the gap between germline ends came to 7 bases. There are 13 residues in the CDR3. From germline, CDR1 is SGHRS and CDR2 YFSETQ. CDR3 sequence: CASSLEDLYGYTF. The CDR3, as DNA: TGCGCCAGCAGCTTGGAAGACCTCTATGGCTACACCTTC.

The sample holds many counts of this clonotype. The J gene is TRBJ2-2, the V gene TRBV12-3 or TRBV12-4; D ambiguous. The V gene lost 10 bases and the J gene lost 5 bases, with 14 bases spanning the gap. CDR3 length equals 13 residues. CDR3 DNA sequence: TGTGCCACCAAATTCGCGGAAACCGGGGAGCTGTTTTTT. Translation: CATKFAETGELFF.

Remarks on this clonotype: This may be a read error: a much more frequent sequence differs by one nucleotide. The rearrangement joins TRBV7-9 to TRBJ2-1, with 10 bases matching TRBD2. The CDR3 contains 15 residues. Germline-derived CDR1 and CDR2 are SEHNR and FQNEAQ (reference sequence). The CDR3 region has the DNA TGTGCCAGCGGCTTAGATCCTAGCGGGAGCTCGCAGCAGTTCTTC. It encodes CASGLDPSGSSQQFF.

CDR3 region: CASRPGQGHEKLFF. The CDR3 bases are TGTGCCAGCCGACCGGGACAGGGGCATGAAAAACTGTTTTTT. The V call is TRBV12-3 or TRBV12-4, the J call TRBJ1-4; the match to TRBD1 covers 10 bases. V dropped 8 bases and J dropped 6; count of bases not matched to a gene: 6. The CDR3 is made up of 14 amino acids.